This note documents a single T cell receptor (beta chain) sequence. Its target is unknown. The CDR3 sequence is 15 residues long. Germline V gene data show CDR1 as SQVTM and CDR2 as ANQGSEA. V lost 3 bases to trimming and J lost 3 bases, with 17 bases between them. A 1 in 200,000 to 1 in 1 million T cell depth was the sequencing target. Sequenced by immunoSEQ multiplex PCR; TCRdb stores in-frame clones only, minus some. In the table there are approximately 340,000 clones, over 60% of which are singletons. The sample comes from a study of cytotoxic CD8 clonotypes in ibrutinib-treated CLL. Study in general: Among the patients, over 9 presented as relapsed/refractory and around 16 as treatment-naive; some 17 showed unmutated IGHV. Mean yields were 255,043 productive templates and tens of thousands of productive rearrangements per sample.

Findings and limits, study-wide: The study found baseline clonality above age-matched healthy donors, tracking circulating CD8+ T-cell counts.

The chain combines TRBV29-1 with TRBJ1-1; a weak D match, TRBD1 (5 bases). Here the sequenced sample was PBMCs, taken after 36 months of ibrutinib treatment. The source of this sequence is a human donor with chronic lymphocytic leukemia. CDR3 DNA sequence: TGCAGCGTTGATGGGGCGGCAAATCCTGACACTGAAGCTTTCTTT. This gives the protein CSVDGAANPDTEAFF.